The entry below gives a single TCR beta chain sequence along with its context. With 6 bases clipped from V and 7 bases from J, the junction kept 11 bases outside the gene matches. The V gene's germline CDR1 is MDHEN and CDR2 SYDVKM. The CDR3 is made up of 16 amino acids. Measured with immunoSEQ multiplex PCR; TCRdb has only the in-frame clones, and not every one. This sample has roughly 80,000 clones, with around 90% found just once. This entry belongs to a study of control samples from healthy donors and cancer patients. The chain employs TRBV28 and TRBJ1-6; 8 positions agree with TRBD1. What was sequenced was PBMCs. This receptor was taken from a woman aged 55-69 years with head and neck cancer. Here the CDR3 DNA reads TGTGCCAGCAGAATTCTCGGACAGGGAGGGAATTCACCCCTCCACTTT. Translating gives CASRILGQGGNSPLHF.